The 7 T cell receptor beta chains below all came from one sample that was sequenced in a study of cytomegalovirus exposure and HLA in healthy donors. The study ran its PCR with 60 Vbeta and 13 Jbeta primers. Some clones are missing from TCRdb's copy, which holds only in-frame ones; the method was immunoSEQ multiplex PCR. The table shows roughly 180,000 clones, with around 70% occurring only once. The sequenced sample consisted of PBMCs. The receptors originated from a male donor in good health and CMV-seronegative.

The rearrangement links TRBV29-1 to TRBJ2-1, with 9 bases matching TRBD1. Unmatched junction bases numbered 6, after V lost 7 bases and J lost 5 bases. CDR1 and CDR2 from the germline V gene are SQVTM and ANQGSEA. The CDR3 consists of 13 residues. The CDR3 bases are TGCAGCGGGGGACAGGGTTGGGACAATGAGCAGTTCTTC. This codes for CSGGQGWDNEQFF.

This clone has just one count. The chain couples TRBV28 to TRBJ1-2; D is unclear. Trimming shortened V by 3 bases and J by 6 bases, and 17 bases separated the two germline ends. Germline V gives CDR1 MDHEN, CDR2 SYDVKM. The CDR3 has 15 residues. The chain's CDR3 is CASSFNRVERNGYTF. The CDR3 region has the DNA TGTGCCAGCAGTTTTAATCGGGTCGAACGGAATGGCTACACCTTC.

As for this clone: Other DNA sequences in the sample encode the same CDR3. The chain links TRBV4-2 to TRBJ1-5; the D is unclear. Deletions cut 1 base from V and 3 bases from J, with 4 bases between. CDR1 LGHNA and CDR2 YNFKEQ come from the germline V gene. CDR3 size: 13 residues. The CDR3 spells CASSQVDNQPQHF. CDR3 coding DNA: TGTGCCAGCAGCCAAGTAGACAATCAGCCCCAGCATTTT.

The rearrangement links TRBV7-3 to TRBJ2-3; tentatively, D is TRBD2 (6 bases). The V gene lost 0 bases and the J gene lost 0 bases, with 13 bases spanning the gap. CDR3 length equals 17 residues. The germline CDR1 and CDR2 sequences are SGHTA and FQGTGA. The CDR3 DNA is TGTGCCAGCAGCTTAACGTTGGGGGGTCAGAGCACAGATACGCAGTATTTT. Residues: CASSLTLGGQSTDTQYF.

Concerning this clone: An end of the junction does not agree with germline; a read error may underlie this. The CDR3 is CASSLQQAVF. The DNA for the CDR3 is TGTGCCAGCAGTTTACAACAGGCGGTTTTC. The V call is TRBV28, the J call TRBJ1-1; perhaps TRBD1 as D (5 bases). The CDR3 has 10 amino acids. Germline-derived CDR1 and CDR2 are MDHEN and SYDVKM.

This clone was seen only once. This chain uses TRBV10-3 with TRBJ1-1, with no clear D. Trimming removed 3 bases at V and 7 bases at J, with 12 bases between. Per germline, CDR1 ENHRY and CDR2 SYGVKD. CDR3 size: 13 residues. CDR3 in amino acids: CAISDTAPFEAFF. CDR3 coding DNA: TGTGCCATCAGTGATACAGCCCCTTTTGAAGCTTTCTTT.

The chain couples TRBV6-5 to TRBJ1-2; tentatively, D is TRBD1 (6 bases). Germline V gives CDR1 MNHEY, CDR2 SVGAGI. V was pared by 7 bases and J by 6 bases, with 12 bases between. The CDR3 has 12 residues. The CDR3 sequence: CASTGAYHGYTF. CDR3 coding DNA: TGTGCCAGCACAGGGGCATATCATGGCTACACCTTC.